Presented here are 9 T cell receptor beta chains from one specimen sequenced in a study of blood T cell repertoires in COVID-19. Sequenced by immunoSEQ multiplex PCR; TCRdb stores in-frame clones only, minus some. The data contain about 130,000 clones, roughly 84% of them seen just once; the ten biggest clones take up approximately 13%. Sequences were obtained from peripheral blood. All receptors derive from a woman aged 25 to 45 who had recovered from COVID-19.

CDR3 in DNA: TGTGCCAGCTCACCACGGACAGGGGAAACCTACAATGAGCAGTTCTTC. Translated, it gives CASSPRTGETYNEQFF. J is TRBJ2-1 and V is TRBV18, with 9 bases fitting TRBD1. Germline V gives CDR1 KGHSH, CDR2 LQKENI. The ends lost 1 base at V and 2 bases at J; junction bases unmatched: 3. This CDR3 comprises 16 residues.

This rearrangement joins TRBV29-1 to TRBJ1-6, with a tentative D call TRBD1 (6 bases). CDR3 size: 13 residues. Trimming left V 6 bases short and J 10 bases short, with 16 bases between. Germline V gene sequence: CDR1 SQVTM, CDR2 ANQGSEA. The CDR3 DNA follows: TGCAGCGTCACCGTGGGGGCCAGGTCACCCCTCCACTTT. As protein: CSVTVGARSPLHF.

The chain recombines TRBV13 with TRBJ1-1; D is unclear. The CDR3 spans 16 residues. V shed 5 bases and J shed 0 bases, with 16 bases lying between them. CDR1 is PRHDT, CDR2 FYEKMQ, per germline (reference sequence). CDR3 region: CASSLGGLSLNTEAFF. In DNA form, the CDR3 reads TGTGCCAGCAGCCTCGGTGGTTTGTCGCTGAACACTGAAGCTTTCTTT.

The chain employs TRBV20-1 and TRBJ1-1; maybe TRBD1 (5 bases). V lost 6 bases to trimming and J lost 6 bases, with 11 bases between them. The CDR3 covers 11 residues. CDR1 and CDR2 (germline): DFQATT, SNEGSKA (reference sequence). The CDR3 spells CSARDGSEAFF. The CDR3 region has the DNA TGCAGTGCCAGGGATGGGTCTGAAGCTTTCTTT.

The V and J genes are TRBV9 and TRBJ2-5; tentative D call: TRBD1 (5 bases). CDR1 is SGDLS, CDR2 YYNGEE, per germline. This CDR3 is built from 14 residues. V lost 4 bases and J 3 bases, leaving 13 bases between the germline ends. The DNA of the CDR3 is TGTGCCAGCAGCCCAAACACAGGAAAAGAGACCCAGTACTTC. It specifies CASSPNTGKETQYF.

This chain links TRBV18 with TRBJ1-6; 7 bases fit TRBD1. This CDR3 is built from 15 residues. Losses at the gene ends were 3 bases for V and 4 bases for J; bases not matched to a gene: 3. CDR1 is KGHSH and CDR2 is LQKENI in the germline V gene. CDR3 nucleotides: TGTGCCAGCTCACCGCCGGGACAGTATAATTCACCCCTCCACTTT. Its translation: CASSPPGQYNSPLHF.

This clone turned up a few times. The J gene is TRBJ1-1, the V gene TRBV6-1, with unresolved D. Trimming removed 5 bases at V and 4 bases at J, with 14 bases between. CDR3 length: 14 amino acids. Germline V gene sequence: CDR1 MNHNS, CDR2 SASEGT. The CDR3 is CASSYGYGSTEAFF. The CDR3 DNA reads TGTGCCAGCAGTTATGGGTACGGGTCCACTGAAGCTTTCTTT.

The chain combines TRBV5-6 with TRBJ1-2; 7 nucleotides line up with TRBD1. Germline CDR1 reads SGHDT; CDR2 reads YYEEEE. V lost 5 bases to trimming and J lost 4 bases; unmatched junction nucleotides: 5. The CDR3 is made up of 13 amino acids. The CDR3, as DNA: TGTGCCAGCAGACCAGACAGGGCCTATGGCTACACCTTC. This codes for CASRPDRAYGYTF.

This clone appeared a single time. The CDR3 sequence is CASSIEGLADEQYF. The DNA of the CDR3 is TGTGCCAGTAGTATCGAGGGACTAGCGGACGAGCAGTACTTC. V usage is TRBV19 and J usage is TRBJ2-7, with 11 bases aligning to TRBD2. The ends lost 3 bases at V and 5 bases at J; junction bases unmatched: 3. This CDR3 spans 14 amino acids. The germline CDR1 and CDR2 sequences are LNHDA and SQIVND (reference sequence).